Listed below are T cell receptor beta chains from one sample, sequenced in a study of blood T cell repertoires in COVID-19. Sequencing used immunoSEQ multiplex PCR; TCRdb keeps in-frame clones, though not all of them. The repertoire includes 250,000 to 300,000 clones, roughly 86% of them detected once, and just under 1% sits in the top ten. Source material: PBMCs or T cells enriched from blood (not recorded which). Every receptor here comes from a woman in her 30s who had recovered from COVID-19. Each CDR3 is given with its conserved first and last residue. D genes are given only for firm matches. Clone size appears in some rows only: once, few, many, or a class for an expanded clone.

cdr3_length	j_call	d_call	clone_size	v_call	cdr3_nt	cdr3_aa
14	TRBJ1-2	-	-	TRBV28	TGTGCCAGCAGTCCGACGAGGCAGAACTATGGCTACACCTTC	CASSPTRQNYGYTF
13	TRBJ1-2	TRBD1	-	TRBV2	TGTGCCAGCAGGGCCGGGACAGTTTATGGCTACACCTTC	CASRAGTVYGYTF
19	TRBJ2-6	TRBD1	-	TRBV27	TGTGCCAGCAGGGAATTAACCGGGACAGGGAACTCTGGGGCCAACGTCCTGACTTTC	CASRELTGTGNSGANVLTF
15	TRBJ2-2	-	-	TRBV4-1	TGCGCCAGCAGCCCTCAACCGCCCGGGACCGGGGAGCTGTTTTTT	CASSPQPPGTGELFF
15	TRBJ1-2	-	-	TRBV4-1	TGCGCCAGCAGCCTTCGACAGGCCGGGGCCTATGGCTACACCTTC	CASSLRQAGAYGYTF
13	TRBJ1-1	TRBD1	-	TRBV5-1	TGCGCCAGCAGCTTCGGACAGGGGATTGAAGCTTTCTTT	CASSFGQGIEAFF
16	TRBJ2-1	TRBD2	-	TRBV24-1	TGTGCCACCAGTGGTGTAGCGGGGGGGCGTTTTAGTGAGCAGTTCTTC	CATSGVAGGRFSEQFF
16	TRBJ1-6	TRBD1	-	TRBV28	TGTGCCAGCAGGAGGGACAGGAGCTCCTATAATTCACCCCTCCACTTT	CASRRDRSSYNSPLHF
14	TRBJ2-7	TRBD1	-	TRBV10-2	TGCGCCAGCAGTGTAGACAGGGGGGCGTACGAGCAGTACTTC	CASSVDRGAYEQYF
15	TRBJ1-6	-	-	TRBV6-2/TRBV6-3	TGTGCCAGCAGCACCGCCCTGGGGGCAGGTTCACCCCTCCACTTT	CASSTALGAGSPLHF
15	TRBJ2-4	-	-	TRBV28	TGTGCCAGCAGCTCGACAGATCTAGCCAAAAACATTCAGTACTTC	CASSSTDLAKNIQYF
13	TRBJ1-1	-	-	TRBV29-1	TGCAGCGTTGAAGTACAAATGAACACTGAAGCTTTCTTT	CSVEVQMNTEAFF
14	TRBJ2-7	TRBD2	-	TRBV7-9	TGTGCCAGCAGCGGGACTAGGACGGATTACGAGCAGTACTTC	CASSGTRTDYEQYF
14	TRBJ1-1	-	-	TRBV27	TGTGCCAGCAGTTGGGGGGGGCTTTTGACTGAAGCTTTCTTT	CASSWGGLLTEAFF
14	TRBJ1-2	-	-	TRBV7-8	TGTGCCAGCAGCTCTCAGGGTTCCGGCTATGGCTACACCTTC	CASSSQGSGYGYTF
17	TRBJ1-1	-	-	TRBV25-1	TGTGCCAGCAGTTTCCGTCGACATGCAGGGGTGAACACTGAAGCTTTCTTT	CASSFRRHAGVNTEAFF
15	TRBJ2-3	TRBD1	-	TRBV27	TGTGCCAGCAGTTCCCGACAGGGTTTATCAGATACGCAGTATTTT	CASSSRQGLSDTQYF
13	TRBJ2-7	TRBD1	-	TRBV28	TGTGCCAGCAGGACAGGGGCCCCGGGAGAGCAGTACTTC	CASRTGAPGEQYF
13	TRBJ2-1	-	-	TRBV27	TGTGCCAGCAGTTCGCTGACTGTCAATGAGCAGTTCTTC	CASSSLTVNEQFF
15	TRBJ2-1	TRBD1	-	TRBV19	TGTGCCAGTAGTAACCGGGACAGGGCGGGCCTTGAGCAGTTCTTC	CASSNRDRAGLEQFF
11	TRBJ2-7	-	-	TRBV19	TGTGCCAGTGAGAACTCCTACGAGCAGTACTTC	CASENSYEQYF
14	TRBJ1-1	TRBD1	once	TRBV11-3	TGTGCCAGCAGCCCGACAGGGGCCCACCCCGAAGCTTTCTTT	CASSPTGAHPEAFF
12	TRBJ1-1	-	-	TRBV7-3	TGTGCCAGCAGCTTAACAGGAGAGAAAGCTTTCTTT	CASSLTGEKAFF
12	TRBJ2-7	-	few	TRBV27	TGTGCCAGCAGTCCCACAGGGTACGAGCAGTACTTC	CASSPTGYEQYF
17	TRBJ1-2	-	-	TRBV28	TGTGCCAGCAGTTTAAGTGTAAGGGGAACAGGGTTTTATGGCTACACCTTC	CASSLSVRGTGFYGYTF
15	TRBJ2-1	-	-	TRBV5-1	TGCGCCAGCAAGGTAGCAGTTTCTGCTAGCAATGAGCAGTTCTTC	CASKVAVSASNEQFF
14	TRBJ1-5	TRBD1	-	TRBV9	TGTGCCAGCAGCCCCGGGAGGGGGCTTGAGCCCCAGCATTTT	CASSPGRGLEPQHF
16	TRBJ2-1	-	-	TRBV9	TGTGCCAGCAGCGTAGTCGGACAGAAAACCTACAATGAGCAGTTCTTC	CASSVVGQKTYNEQFF
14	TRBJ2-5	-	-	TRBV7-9	TGTGCCAGCAGCTTTCCTCTAGCGTTAGAGACCCAGTACTTC	CASSFPLALETQYF
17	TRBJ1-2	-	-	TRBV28	TGTGCCAGCAGTCCGGGGGGCCGAGGGGGGACGGGCTATGGCTACACCTTC	CASSPGGRGGTGYGYTF
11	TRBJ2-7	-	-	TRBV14	TGTGCCAGCAGCCTAACTTACGAGCAGTACTTC	CASSLTYEQYF
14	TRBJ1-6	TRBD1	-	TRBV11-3	TGTGCCAGCAGCTTAGGGACAGGGGGTTCACCCCTCCACTTT	CASSLGTGGSPLHF
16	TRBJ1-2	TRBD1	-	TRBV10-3	TGTGCCATCAGAGGTGGCAGTCAGGGGGCGCCTTTTGGCTACACCTTC	CAIRGGSQGAPFGYTF
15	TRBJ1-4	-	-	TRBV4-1	TGCGCCAGCAGCCCACACAGAGGGACTAATGAAAAACTGTTTTTT	CASSPHRGTNEKLFF
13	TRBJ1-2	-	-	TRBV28	TGTGCCAGCAGTTTATTCAGGGTCTATGGCTACACCTTC	CASSLFRVYGYTF
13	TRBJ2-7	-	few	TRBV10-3	TGTGCCATCAGACCCGGACTTTCCTACGAGCAGTACTTC	CAIRPGLSYEQYF
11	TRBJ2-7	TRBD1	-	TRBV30	TGTGCCTGGGAGAAGACAGGGACGGAATACTTC	CAWEKTGTEYF
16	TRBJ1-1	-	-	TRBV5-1	TGCGCCAGCAGTCAGGTGGCGGGACGGCAGAACACTGAAGCTTTCTTT	CASSQVAGRQNTEAFF
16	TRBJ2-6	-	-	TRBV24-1	TGTGCCACCAGTGACAGTACCCACTCTGGGGCCAACGTCCTGACTTTC	CATSDSTHSGANVLTF
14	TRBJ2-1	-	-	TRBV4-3	TGCGCCAGCAGCCAAGAACTGAGGGGGGGATTACAGTTCTTC	CASSQELRGGLQFF